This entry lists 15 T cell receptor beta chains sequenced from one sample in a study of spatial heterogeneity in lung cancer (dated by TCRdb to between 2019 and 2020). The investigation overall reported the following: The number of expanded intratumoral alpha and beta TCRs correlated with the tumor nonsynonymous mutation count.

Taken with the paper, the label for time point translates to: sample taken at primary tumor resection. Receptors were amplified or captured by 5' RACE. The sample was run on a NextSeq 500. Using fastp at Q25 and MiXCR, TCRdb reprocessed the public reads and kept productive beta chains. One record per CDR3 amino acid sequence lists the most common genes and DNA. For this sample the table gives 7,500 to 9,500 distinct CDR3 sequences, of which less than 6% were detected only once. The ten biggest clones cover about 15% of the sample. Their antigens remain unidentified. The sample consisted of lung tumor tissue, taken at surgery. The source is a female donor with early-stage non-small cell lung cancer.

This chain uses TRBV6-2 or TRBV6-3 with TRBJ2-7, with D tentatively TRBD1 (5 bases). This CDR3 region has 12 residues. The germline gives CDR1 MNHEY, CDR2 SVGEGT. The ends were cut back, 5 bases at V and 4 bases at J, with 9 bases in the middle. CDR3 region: CASSDKGYEQYF. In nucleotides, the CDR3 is TGTGCCAGCAGTGACAAGGGGTACGAGCAGTACTTC.

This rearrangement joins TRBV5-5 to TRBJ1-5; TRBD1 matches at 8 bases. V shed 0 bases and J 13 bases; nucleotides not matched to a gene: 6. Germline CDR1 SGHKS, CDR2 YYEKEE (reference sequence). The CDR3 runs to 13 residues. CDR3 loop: CASSLGDRTPQHF. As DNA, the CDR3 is TGTGCCAGCAGCTTGGGGGACAGGACCCCGCAGCATTTT.

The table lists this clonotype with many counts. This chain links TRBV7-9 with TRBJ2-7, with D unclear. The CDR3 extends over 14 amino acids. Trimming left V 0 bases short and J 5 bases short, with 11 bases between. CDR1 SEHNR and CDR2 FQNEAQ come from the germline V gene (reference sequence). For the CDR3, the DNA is TGTGCCAGCAGCTTAGCGCATGGAAGGGACGAGCAGTACTTC. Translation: CASSLAHGRDEQYF.

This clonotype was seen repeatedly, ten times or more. This chain's CDR3 is CASSPSSYEQYF. The CDR3 DNA reads as TGTGCCAGCAGTCCTAGCTCCTACGAGCAGTACTTC. The chain couples TRBV27 to TRBJ2-7; D ambiguous. The germline V gene encodes CDR1 MNHEY and CDR2 SMNVEV (reference sequence). Trimming shortened V by 5 bases and J by 0 bases, and 5 bases separated the two germline ends. CDR3 length: 12 amino acids.

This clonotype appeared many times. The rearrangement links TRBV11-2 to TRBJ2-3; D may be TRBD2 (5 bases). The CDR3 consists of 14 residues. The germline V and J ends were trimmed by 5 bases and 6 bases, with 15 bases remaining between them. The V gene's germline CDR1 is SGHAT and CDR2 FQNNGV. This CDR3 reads CASSPTRVADTQYF. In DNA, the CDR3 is TGTGCCAGCAGCCCTACCCGGGTAGCGGATACGCAGTATTTT.

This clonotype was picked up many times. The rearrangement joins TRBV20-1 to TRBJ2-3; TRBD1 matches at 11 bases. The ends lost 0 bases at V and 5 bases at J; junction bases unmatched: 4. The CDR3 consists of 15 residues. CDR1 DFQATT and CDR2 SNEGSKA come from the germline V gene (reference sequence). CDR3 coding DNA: TGCAGTGCTAGAGATAAGGGACAGGGGGGAGATACGCAGTATTTT. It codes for CSARDKGQGGDTQYF.

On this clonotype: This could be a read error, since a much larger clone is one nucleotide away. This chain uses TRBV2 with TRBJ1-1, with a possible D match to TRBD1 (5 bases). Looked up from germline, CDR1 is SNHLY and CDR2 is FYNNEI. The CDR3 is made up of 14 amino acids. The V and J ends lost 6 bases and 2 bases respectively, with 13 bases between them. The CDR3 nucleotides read TGTGCCAGCAGAACACAGGAGAGCAACACTGAAGCTTTCTTT. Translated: CASRTQESNTEAFF.

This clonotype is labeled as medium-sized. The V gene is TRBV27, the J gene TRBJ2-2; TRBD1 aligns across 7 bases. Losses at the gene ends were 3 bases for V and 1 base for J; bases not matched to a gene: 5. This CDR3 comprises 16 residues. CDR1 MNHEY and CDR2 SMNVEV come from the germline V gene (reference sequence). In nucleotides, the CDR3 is TGTGCCAGCAGTTTGGTAACAGGGGTGAACACCGGGGAGCTGTTTTTT. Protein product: CASSLVTGVNTGELFF.

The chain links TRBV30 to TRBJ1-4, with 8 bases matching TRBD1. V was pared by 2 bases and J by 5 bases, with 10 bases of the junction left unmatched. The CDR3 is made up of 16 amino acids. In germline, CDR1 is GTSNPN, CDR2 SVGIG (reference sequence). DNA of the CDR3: TGTGCCTGGAGTTTACTCTTACAGGGGGAAAATGAAAAACTGTTTTTT. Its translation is CAWSLLLQGENEKLFF.

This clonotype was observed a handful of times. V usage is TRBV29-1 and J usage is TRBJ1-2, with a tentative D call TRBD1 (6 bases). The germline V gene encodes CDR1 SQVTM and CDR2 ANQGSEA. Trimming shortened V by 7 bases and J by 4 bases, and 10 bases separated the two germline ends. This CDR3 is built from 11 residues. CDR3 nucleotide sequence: TGCAGCGGGGCAGGGGCCTATGGCTACACCTTC. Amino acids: CSGAGAYGYTF.

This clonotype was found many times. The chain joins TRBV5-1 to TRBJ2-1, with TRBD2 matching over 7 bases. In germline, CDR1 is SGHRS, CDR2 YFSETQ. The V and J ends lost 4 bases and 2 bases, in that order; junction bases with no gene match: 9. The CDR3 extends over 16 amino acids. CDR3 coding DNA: TGCGCCAGCAGCGTTAGCGGGCCGAGCCCCTACAATGAGCAGTTCTTC. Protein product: CASSVSGPSPYNEQFF.

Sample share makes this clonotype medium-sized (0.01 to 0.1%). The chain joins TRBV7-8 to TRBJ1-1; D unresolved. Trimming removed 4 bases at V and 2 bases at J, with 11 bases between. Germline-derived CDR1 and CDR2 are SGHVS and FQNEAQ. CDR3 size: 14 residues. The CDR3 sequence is CASSSDIANTEAFF. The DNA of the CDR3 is TGTGCCAGCAGCTCAGACATCGCTAACACTGAAGCTTTCTTT.

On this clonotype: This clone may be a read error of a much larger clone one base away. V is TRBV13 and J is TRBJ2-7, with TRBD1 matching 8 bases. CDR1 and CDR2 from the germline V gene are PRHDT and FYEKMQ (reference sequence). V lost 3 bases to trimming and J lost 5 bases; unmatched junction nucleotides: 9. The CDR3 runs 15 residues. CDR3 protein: CASSFKGTGSDEQYF. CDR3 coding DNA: TGTGCCAGCAGCTTCAAAGGGACAGGATCCGACGAGCAGTACTTC.

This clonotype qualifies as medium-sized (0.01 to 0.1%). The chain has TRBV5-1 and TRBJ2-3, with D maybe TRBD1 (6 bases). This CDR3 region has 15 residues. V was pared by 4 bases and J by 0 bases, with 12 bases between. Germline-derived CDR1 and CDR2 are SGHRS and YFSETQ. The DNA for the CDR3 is TGCGCCAGCAGCCCGAAGACAGGTAGCACAGATACGCAGTATTTT. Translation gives CASSPKTGSTDTQYF.

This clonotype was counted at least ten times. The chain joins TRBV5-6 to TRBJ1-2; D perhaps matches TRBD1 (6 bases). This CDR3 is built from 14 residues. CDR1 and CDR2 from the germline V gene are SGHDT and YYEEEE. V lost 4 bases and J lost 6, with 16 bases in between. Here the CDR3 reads CASSPTRGRDGYTF. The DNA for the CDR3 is TGTGCCAGCAGCCCAACAAGGGGGAGAGATGGCTACACCTTC.